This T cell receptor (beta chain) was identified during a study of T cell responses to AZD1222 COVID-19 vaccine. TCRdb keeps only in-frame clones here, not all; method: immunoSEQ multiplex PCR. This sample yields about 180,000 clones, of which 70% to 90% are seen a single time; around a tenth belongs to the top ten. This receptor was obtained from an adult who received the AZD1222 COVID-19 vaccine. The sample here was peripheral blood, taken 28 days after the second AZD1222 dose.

CDR3 coding DNA: TGTGCCAGCAGTGTAGGTAGTAGCAACTATGGCTACACCTTC. Its protein product is CASSVGSSNYGYTF. This chain joins TRBV28 and TRBJ1-2; D not resolved. Trimming pared 5 bases from V and 2 bases from J, leaving 12 bases between. This CDR3 is built from 14 residues. Germline V gene sequence: CDR1 MDHEN, CDR2 SYDVKM.